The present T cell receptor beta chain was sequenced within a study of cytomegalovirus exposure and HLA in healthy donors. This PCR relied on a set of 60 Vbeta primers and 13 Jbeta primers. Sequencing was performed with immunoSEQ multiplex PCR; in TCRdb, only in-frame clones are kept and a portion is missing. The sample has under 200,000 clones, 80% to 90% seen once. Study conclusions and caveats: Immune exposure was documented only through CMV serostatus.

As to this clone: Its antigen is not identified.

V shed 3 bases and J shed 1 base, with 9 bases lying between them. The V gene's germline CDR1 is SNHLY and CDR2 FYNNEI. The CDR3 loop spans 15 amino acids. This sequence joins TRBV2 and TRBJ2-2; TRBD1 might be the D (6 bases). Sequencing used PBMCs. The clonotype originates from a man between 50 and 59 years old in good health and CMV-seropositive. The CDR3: CASSEPTGNTGELFF. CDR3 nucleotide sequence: TGTGCCAGCAGTGAGCCGACAGGGAACACCGGGGAGCTGTTTTTT.